This T cell receptor beta chain was recorded in a study of Tregs in tolerant kidney transplant recipients. Clones were read by immunoSEQ multiplex PCR, and TCRdb kept only the in-frame ones, dropping some. The sample has some 55,000 clones; approximately 83% are singletons. Unstimulated regulatory T cells (CD4+CD25+CD127-), CD4+CD25- non-regulatory cells, CD4 and CD8 cells were FACS-sorted from thawed PBMCs. Regulatory T cells were sorted from thawed PBMCs rested overnight at 37°C with 200 IU/ml IL-2. About this clone itself: What it binds is not known.

Study-wide results and limits: No direct test of biological reproducibility was done here.

This receptor was taken from a human donor who received a combined kidney and bone marrow transplant. The specimen comprised Tregs from blood, sampled before the transplant.

Written as DNA, the CDR3 is TGCGCCAGCAGCTTGGGTTCAGGGGGATCTACATGGGATACGCAGTATTTT. Translating it yields CASSLGSGGSTWDTQYF. This chain joins TRBV5-1 and TRBJ2-3; 7 bases line up with TRBD1. Germline V CDR1 and CDR2: SGHRS, YFSETQ. V lost 0 bases and J lost 6; bases outside the gene matches: 13. The CDR3 extends over 17 amino acids.